This is a list of T cell receptor beta chains from one sample in a study of blood T cell repertoires in COVID-19. Profiled with immunoSEQ multiplex PCR; TCRdb holds only in-frame clones, not every one. The sample includes approximately 270,000 clones, around 83% seen only once; the top ten take 8.9%. The sequenced material came from peripheral blood. The receptors derive from a man older than 75 with acute or convalescent COVID-19. The CDR3 runs from the conserved cysteine through the conserved F or W.

j_call | v_call | cdr3_aa
TRBJ2-7 | TRBV11-2 | CASSPVQGVKDEQYF
TRBJ1-1 | TRBV5-1 | CASSLQGPSAEAFF
TRBJ1-5 | TRBV18 | CASSPRGHSNQPQHF
TRBJ2-7 | TRBV6-5 | CASSLMTRNYEQYF
TRBJ2-2 | TRBV19 | CASSPGPGWRAYTGELFF
TRBJ2-3 | TRBV7-9 | CASSRTGRTDTQYF
TRBJ1-5 | TRBV30 | CAWSGWASNQPQHF
TRBJ2-3 | TRBV29-1 | CSVDEQHTDTQYF
TRBJ2-4 | TRBV19 | CASSPFGPPTKNIQYF
TRBJ2-7 | TRBV28 | CASRKGTFRSYEQYF
TRBJ2-7 | TRBV18 | CASRSYYEQYF
TRBJ2-7 | TRBV6-6 | CASTVGQAASYEQYF
TRBJ1-2 | TRBV28 | CASSPWGEWDGYTF